This entry features one T cell receptor (beta chain) sequence. This sample was taken from a study of cytomegalovirus exposure and HLA in healthy donors. The PCR ran on 60 Vbeta and 13 Jbeta primers. TCRdb's table, derived via immunoSEQ multiplex PCR, lists solely in-frame clones and lacks some. The table lists over 100,000 clones. The CDR3 has 14 amino acids. V gave up 6 bases and J gave up 6 bases, with 20 bases separating them. Germline CDR1 and CDR2: SQVTM and ANQGSEA. The sequenced material came from PBMCs. This chain uses TRBV29-1 with TRBJ1-2; D gene uncertain. The receptor's source is a man in his forties in good health and CMV-seropositive. The CDR3 reads CSVGRPREGDGYTF. CDR3 bases: TGCAGCGTGGGAAGACCGAGGGAGGGCGATGGCTACACCTTC.